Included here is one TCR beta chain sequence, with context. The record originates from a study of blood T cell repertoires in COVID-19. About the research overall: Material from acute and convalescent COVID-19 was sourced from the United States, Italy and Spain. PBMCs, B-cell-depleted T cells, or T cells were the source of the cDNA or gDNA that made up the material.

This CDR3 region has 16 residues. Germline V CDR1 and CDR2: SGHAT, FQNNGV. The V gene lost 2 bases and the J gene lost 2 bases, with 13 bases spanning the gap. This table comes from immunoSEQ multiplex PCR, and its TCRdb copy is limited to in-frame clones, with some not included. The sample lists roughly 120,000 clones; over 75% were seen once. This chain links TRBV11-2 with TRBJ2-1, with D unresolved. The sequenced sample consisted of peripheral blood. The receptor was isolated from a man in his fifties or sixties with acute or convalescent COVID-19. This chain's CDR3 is CASSLFGGPPYNEQFF. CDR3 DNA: TGTGCCAGCAGCTTATTTGGTGGGCCTCCCTACAATGAGCAGTTCTTC.